This T cell receptor beta chain stems from a study of memory CD4+ T cells and cytomegalovirus serostatus. For the study at large: Healthy Belgian adult donors included roughly ten CMV-positive and about two dozen CMV-negative people. Whole-study results and caveats: Suggested: most of the CMV-linked TCR signature lies in CD4+ memory cells. Of more than 150 reported CMV TCRbeta sequences, just over 65 were found in memory CD4+ repertoires.

For this clone: Its antigen is still unknown.

Single viable CD3+CD4+CD8-CD45RO+ cells were sorted as the memory CD4+ T cells. CDR3 size: 16 residues. The V segment lost 1 base and the J segment 1 base; nucleotides outside the gene matches: 4. CDR1 SGHNT and CDR2 YYREEE come from the germline V gene (reference sequence). Data came from immunoSEQ multiplex PCR; TCRdb stores just in-frame clones and leaves some out. The repertoire holds tens of thousands of clones, with roughly 81% as singletons. Sequences were obtained from memory CD4+ T cells from blood. The gene calls are TRBV5-4 and TRBJ2-2, with 7 bases matching TRBD1. The clonotype was recovered from an adult in good health and CMV-seronegative. For the CDR3, the DNA is TGTGCCAGCAGCTTGAACAGGGGCGTGAACACCGGGGAGCTGTTTTTT. It yields the protein CASSLNRGVNTGELFF.